This note documents a single T cell receptor beta chain sequence. The antigen remains undetermined. The record originates from a study of cytotoxic CD8 clonotypes in ibrutinib-treated CLL. For TCR beta libraries, about 1.9 micrograms of genomic DNA were obtained from cryopreserved PBMCs. General study results and limits: A rise in clonality was seen at ibrutinib response, and a fall back toward baseline was seen at progression.

Generated by immunoSEQ multiplex PCR, the TCRdb table keeps only in-frame clones and is missing some. Of approximately 140,000 clones listed, approximately 77% are singletons. Germline V gene data show CDR1 as SGDLS and CDR2 as YYNGEE. The length of the CDR3 is 13 residues. V was clipped by 3 bases and J by 6 bases, with 11 bases between them. The chain links TRBV9 to TRBJ2-3; D gene unclear. This clonotype was obtained from a human donor with chronic lymphocytic leukemia. The input for sequencing was PBMCs, taken after 12 months of ibrutinib treatment. CDR3 coding DNA: TGTGCCAGCAGCGGACAAAACGGGGATACGCAGTATTTT. Translated, it gives CASSGQNGDTQYF. Full variable domain (remainder filled in from reference TRBV9 and TRBJ2-3): DSGVTQTPKHLITATGQRVTLRCSPRSGDLSVYWYQQSLDQGLQFLIQYYNGEERAKGNILERFSAQQFPDLHSELNLSSLELGDSALYFCASSGQNGDTQYFGPGTRLTVL.